Sequencing of this T cell receptor (beta chain) was carried out in a study of identical twins. Study conclusions and caveats: Monozygotic twins shared more out-of-frame TCR alpha than recombination models predicted. Because invariant MAIT and iNKT cells could be present, zero-insertion analyses could be partly confounded.

CDR3 length: 14 amino acids. CDR1 and CDR2 (germline): SNHLY, FYNNEI. The V gene end was trimmed by 7 bases and the J gene end by 3 bases; junction bases not matched to a gene: 5. Comments on this clonotype: Antigen: not known.

A single record per CDR3 protein comes from TCRdb applying MiXCR to the 5' RACE reads. The sample includes more than 600,000 distinct CDR3 sequences, over 15% of them seen just once. This same sample was also part of a study on T cells expressing NK-cell markers.

Sequencing was carried out using PBMCs. V gene TRBV2 combines with J gene TRBJ2-3, with 9 bases identical to TRBD2. This clonotype was sampled from a woman younger than 30 in good health. The CDR3 DNA follows: TGTGCCAGCACAAAAGCGGGGGGAACAGATACGCAGTATTTT. Residues: CASTKAGGTDTQYF. Combining the CDR3 with reference TRBV2 and TRBJ2-3 gives the whole variable domain EPEVTQTPSHQVTQMGQEVILRCVPISNHLYFYWYRQILGQKVEFLVSFYNNEISEKSEIFDDQFSVERPDGSNFTLKIRSTKLEDSAMYFCASTKAGGTDTQYFGPGTRLTVL.